The 4 T cell receptor beta chains presented below share a single source sample, sequenced in a study of OX40 agonist ivuxolimab in advanced cancers. TCRdb keeps only in-frame clones here, not all; method: immunoSEQ multiplex PCR. The data hold tens of thousands of clones, with about 93% observed a single time. The material was CD4+ or CD8+ T cells sorted from blood, obtained in a trial of the OX40 agonist ivuxolimab. The receptors shown here come from an adult with an advanced solid tumor such as melanoma, head and neck, liver or kidney cancer.

The rearrangement links TRBV7-9 to TRBJ2-7, with D perhaps matching TRBD1 or TRBD2 (5 bases each). CDR3 length: 13 residues. Germline V gives CDR1 SEHNR, CDR2 FQNEAQ (reference sequence). V shed 7 bases and J shed 4 bases, with 14 bases lying between them. CDR3 residues: CASTEEGRYEQYF. CDR3 in DNA: TGTGCCAGCACCGAAGAGGGGCGTTACGAGCAGTACTTC.

The genes are TRBV6-5 and TRBJ1-1; D not resolved. Germline lookup yields CDR1 MNHEY and CDR2 SVGAGI. CDR3 length equals 14 residues. Trimming pared 0 bases from V and 5 bases from J, leaving 10 bases between. CDR3 coding DNA: TGTGCCAGCAGTTACTCGATCGGCGGGACTGAAGCTTTCTTT. Encoded protein: CASSYSIGGTEAFF.

The chain couples TRBV7-9 to TRBJ2-7; tentative D call: TRBD1 (5 bases). Trimming left V 5 bases short and J 3 bases short, with 17 bases between. Germline V CDR1 and CDR2: SEHNR, FQNEAQ (reference sequence). The CDR3 sequence is 15 residues long. The CDR3 sequence is CASSPPTEFFYEQYF. The CDR3 DNA is TGTGCCAGCAGCCCCCCGACAGAATTTTTCTACGAGCAGTACTTC.

This rearrangement joins TRBV6-5 to TRBJ2-3; D uncertain. This CDR3 is built from 14 residues. The germline V and J ends were trimmed by 2 bases and 4 bases, with 10 bases remaining between them. From germline, CDR1 is MNHEY and CDR2 SVGAGI. In nucleotides, the CDR3 is TGTGCCAGCAGTTACGGTTTAGTCGCAGATACGCAGTATTTT. Translating it yields CASSYGLVADTQYF.